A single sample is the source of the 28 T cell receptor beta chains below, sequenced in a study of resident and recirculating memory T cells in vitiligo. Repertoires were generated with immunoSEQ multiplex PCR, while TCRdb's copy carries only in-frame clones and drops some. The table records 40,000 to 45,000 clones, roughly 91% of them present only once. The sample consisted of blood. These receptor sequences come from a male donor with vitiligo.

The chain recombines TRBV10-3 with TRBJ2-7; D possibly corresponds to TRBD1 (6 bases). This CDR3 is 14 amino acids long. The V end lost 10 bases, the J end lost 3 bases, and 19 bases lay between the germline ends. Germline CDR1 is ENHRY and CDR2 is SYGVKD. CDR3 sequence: CATDPQGQFYEQYF. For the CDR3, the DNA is TGTGCCACGGACCCCCAAGGACAGTTCTACGAGCAGTACTTC.

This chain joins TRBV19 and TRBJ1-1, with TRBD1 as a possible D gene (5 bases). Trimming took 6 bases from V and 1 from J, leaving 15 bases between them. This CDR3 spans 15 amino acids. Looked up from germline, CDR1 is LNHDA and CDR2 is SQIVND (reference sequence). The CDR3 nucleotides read TGTGCCAGTAGGACGCGCGGGACGGGGAACACTGAAGCTTTCTTT. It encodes CASRTRGTGNTEAFF.

The CDR3 DNA reads TGTGCCAGCAGCTTGGGGGGGCTTTTGAACACTGAAGCTTTCTTT. The encoded protein is CASSLGGLLNTEAFF. The gene calls are TRBV5-4 and TRBJ1-1, with a possible D match to TRBD1 (6 bases). CDR3 size: 15 residues. V was pared by 0 bases and J by 0 bases, with 9 bases between. Germline values: CDR1 SGHNT, CDR2 YYREEE (reference sequence).

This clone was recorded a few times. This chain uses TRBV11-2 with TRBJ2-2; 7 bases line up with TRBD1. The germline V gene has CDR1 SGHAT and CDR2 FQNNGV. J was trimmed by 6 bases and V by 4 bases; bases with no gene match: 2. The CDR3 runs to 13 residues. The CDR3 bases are TGTGCCAGCAGCTCGACAGGGTCCGGGGAGCTGTTTTTT. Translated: CASSSTGSGELFF.

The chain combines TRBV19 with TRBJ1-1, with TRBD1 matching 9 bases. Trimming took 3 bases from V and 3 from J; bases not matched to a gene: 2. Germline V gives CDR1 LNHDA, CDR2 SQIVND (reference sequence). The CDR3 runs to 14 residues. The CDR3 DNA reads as TGTGCCAGTAGTATCGGACAGGGGTACACTGAAGCTTTCTTT. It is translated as CASSIGQGYTEAFF. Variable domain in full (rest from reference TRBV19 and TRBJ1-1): DGGITQSPKYLFRKEGQNVTLSCEQNLNHDAMYWYRQDPGQGLRLIYYSQIVNDFQKGDIAEGYSVSREKKESFPLTVTSAQKNPTAFYLCASSIGQGYTEAFFGQGTRLTVV.

CDR3 bases: TGTGCCAGTAGTCAGGGTAATTTAAATGAGCAGTTCTTC. This translates into CASSQGNLNEQFF. This chain uses TRBV19 with TRBJ2-1, with a tentative D call TRBD1 (5 bases). V shed 5 bases and J shed 7 bases, with 12 bases lying between them. Germline V gene lookup returns CDR1 LNHDA and CDR2 SQIVND (reference sequence). The CDR3 contains 13 residues.

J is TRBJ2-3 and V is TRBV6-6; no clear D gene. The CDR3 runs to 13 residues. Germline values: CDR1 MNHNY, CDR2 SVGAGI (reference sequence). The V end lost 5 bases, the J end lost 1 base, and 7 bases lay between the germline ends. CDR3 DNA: TGTGCCAGCAGTGGCTTGGGCACAGATACGCAGTATTTT. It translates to CASSGLGTDTQYF.

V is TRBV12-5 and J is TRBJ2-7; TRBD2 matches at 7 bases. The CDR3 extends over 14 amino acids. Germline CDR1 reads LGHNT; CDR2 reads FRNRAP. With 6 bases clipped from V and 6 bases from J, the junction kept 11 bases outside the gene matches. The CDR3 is CASGGGTIISEQYF. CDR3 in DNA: TGTGCTAGTGGGGGGGGGACGATTATCTCCGAGCAGTACTTC.

The CDR3: CSGSGGRGETQYF. CDR3 coding DNA: TGCAGCGGATCAGGGGGGCGAGGAGAGACCCAGTACTTC. The V call is TRBV29-1, the J call TRBJ2-5; possibly TRBD1 for D (7 bases). CDR3 length: 13 residues. Germline loops: CDR1 SQVTM, CDR2 ANQGSEA. Trimming stripped 7 bases from V and 4 bases from J, with 16 bases between.

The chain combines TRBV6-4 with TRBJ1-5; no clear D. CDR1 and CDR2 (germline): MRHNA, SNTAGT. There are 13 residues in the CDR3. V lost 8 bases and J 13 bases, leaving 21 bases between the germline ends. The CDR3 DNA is TGTGCCAGCGTTAACAGCCGCCTTGGATCTCAGCATTTT. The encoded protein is CASVNSRLGSQHF.

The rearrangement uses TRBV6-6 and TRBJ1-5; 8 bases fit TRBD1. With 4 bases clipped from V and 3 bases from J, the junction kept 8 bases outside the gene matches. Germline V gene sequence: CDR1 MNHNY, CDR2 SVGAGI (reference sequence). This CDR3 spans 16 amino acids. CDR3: CASSWVGQGHNQPQHF. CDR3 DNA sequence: TGTGCCAGCAGTTGGGTTGGACAGGGACACAATCAGCCCCAGCATTTT.

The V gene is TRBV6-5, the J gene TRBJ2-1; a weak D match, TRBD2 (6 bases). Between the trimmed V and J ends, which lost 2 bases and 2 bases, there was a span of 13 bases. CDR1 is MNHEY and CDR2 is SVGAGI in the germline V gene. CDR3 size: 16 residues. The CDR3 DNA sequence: TGTGCCAGCAGTTACCGATCGACTAGTCCCTACAATGAGCAGTTCTTC. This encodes CASSYRSTSPYNEQFF.

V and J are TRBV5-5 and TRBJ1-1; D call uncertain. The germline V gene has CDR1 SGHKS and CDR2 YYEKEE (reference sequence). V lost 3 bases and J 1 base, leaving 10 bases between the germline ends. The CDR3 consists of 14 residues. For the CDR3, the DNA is TGTGCCAGCAGCTCCCGGACTGGGAACACTGAAGCTTTCTTT. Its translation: CASSSRTGNTEAFF.

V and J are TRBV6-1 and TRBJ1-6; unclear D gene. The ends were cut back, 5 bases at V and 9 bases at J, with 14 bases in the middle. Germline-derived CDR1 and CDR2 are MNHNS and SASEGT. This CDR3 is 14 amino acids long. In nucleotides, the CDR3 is TGTGCCAGCAGTATCCAGGCCCCCCCTTCACCCCTCCACTTT. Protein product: CASSIQAPPSPLHF.

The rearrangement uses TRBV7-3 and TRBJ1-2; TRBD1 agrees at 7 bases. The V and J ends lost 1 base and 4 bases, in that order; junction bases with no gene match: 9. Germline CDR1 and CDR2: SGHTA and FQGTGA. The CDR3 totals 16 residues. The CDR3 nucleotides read TGTGCCAGCAGCTTAAATTCGGCAGGGGGTCGCTATGGCTACACCTTC. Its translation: CASSLNSAGGRYGYTF.

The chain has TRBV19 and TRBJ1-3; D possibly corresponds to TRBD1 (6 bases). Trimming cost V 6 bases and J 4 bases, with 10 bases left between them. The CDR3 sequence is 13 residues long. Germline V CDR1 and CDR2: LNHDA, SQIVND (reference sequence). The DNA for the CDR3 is TGTGCCAGTAGCTCCGACAGGGGAAACACCATATATTTT. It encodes CASSSDRGNTIYF. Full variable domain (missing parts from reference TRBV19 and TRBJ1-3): DGGITQSPKYLFRKEGQNVTLSCEQNLNHDAMYWYRQDPGQGLRLIYYSQIVNDFQKGDIAEGYSVSREKKESFPLTVTSAQKNPTAFYLCASSSDRGNTIYFGEGSWLTVV.

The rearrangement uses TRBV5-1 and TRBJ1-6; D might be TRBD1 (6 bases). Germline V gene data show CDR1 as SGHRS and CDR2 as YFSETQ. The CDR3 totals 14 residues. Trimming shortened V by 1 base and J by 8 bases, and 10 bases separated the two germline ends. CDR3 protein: CASSLTGTDSPLHF. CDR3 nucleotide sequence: TGCGCCAGCAGCTTGACAGGGACGGATTCACCCCTCCACTTT.

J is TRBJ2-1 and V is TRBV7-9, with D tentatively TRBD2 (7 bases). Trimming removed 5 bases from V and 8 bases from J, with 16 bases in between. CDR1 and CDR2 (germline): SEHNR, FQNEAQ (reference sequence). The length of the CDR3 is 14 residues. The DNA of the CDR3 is TGTGCCAGCAGCCCACCCCAGGGGAGGGATGAGCAGTTCTTC. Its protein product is CASSPPQGRDEQFF.

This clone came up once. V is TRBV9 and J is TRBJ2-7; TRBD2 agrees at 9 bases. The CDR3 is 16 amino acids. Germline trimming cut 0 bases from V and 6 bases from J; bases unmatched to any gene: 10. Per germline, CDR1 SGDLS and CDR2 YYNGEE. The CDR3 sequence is CASSVEGRGGLFEQYF. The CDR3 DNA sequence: TGTGCCAGCAGCGTAGAGGGGCGGGGGGGCCTTTTCGAGCAGTACTTC.

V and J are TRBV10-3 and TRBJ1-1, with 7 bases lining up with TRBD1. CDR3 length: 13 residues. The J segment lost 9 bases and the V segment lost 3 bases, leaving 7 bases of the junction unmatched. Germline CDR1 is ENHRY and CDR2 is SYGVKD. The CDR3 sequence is CAISESKGAKAFF. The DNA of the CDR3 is TGTGCCATCAGTGAATCAAAGGGGGCGAAAGCTTTCTTT.

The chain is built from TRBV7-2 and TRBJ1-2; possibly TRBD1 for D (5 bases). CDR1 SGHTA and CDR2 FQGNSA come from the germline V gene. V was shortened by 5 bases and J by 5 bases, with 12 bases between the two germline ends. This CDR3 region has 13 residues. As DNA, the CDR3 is TGTGCCAGCAGCCCGGGGGGACGGTATGGCTACACCTTC. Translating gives CASSPGGRYGYTF.

CDR3 nucleotides: TGTGCCAGCACCCGACGTCAGGGGACAGGGGGGACCCAGTACTTC. Protein: CASTRRQGTGGTQYF. The V and J genes are TRBV13 and TRBJ2-5, with TRBD1 matching over 11 bases. Germline V gene sequence: CDR1 PRHDT, CDR2 FYEKMQ (reference sequence). This CDR3 is 15 amino acids long. V gave up 7 bases and J gave up 7 bases; unmatched junction bases: 11.

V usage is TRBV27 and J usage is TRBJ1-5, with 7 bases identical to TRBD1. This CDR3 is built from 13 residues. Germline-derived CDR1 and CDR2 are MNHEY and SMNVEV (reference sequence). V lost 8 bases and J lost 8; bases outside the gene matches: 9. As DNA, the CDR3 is TGTGCCAGCCGGACAGGTCCTGAGGAGCCCCAGCATTTT. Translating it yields CASRTGPEEPQHF.

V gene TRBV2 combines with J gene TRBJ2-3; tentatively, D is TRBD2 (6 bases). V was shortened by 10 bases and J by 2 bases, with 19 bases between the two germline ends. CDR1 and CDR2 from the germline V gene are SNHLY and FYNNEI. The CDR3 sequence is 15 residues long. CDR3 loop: CATGAFGGSTDTQYF. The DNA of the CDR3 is TGTGCCACCGGGGCCTTCGGGGGTTCCACAGATACGCAGTATTTT.

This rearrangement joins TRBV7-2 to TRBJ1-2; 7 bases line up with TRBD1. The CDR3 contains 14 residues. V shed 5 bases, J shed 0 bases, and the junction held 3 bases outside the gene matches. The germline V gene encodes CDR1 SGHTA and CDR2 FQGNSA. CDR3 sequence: CASSRTGTNYGYTF. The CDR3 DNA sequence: TGTGCCAGCAGCCGGACAGGAACTAACTATGGCTACACCTTC.

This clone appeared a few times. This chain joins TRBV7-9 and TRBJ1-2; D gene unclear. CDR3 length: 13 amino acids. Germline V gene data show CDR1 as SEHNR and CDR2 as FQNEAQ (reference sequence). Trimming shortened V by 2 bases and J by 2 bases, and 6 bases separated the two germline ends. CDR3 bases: TGTGCCAGCAGCTTAACTCCCAACTATGGCTACACCTTC. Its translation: CASSLTPNYGYTF.

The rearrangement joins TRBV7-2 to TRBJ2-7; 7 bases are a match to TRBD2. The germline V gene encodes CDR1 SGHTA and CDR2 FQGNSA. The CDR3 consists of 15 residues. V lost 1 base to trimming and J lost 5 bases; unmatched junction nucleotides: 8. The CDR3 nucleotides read TGTGCCAGCAGCTTAGGAGGGGACGGGAGGAACGAGCAGTACTTC. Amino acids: CASSLGGDGRNEQYF.

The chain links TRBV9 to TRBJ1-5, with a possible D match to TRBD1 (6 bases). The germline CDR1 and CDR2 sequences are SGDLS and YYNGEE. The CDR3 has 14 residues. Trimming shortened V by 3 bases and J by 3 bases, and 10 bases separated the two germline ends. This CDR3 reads CASSELGANQPQHF. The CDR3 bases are TGTGCCAGCAGCGAATTGGGGGCCAATCAGCCCCAGCATTTT.